The sample holds a few counts of the clone carrying this TCR beta chain. This specimen belongs to a study of blood T cell repertoires in COVID-19. In the study overall: Specimens from acute and convalescent COVID-19 originated in the United States, Italy and Spain. From T cells, B-cell-depleted T cells, or PBMCs came the material, which was cDNA or gDNA.

Study processing details: Cell counts per sample came from amplifying reference gene primers. Profiling relied on immunoSEQ multiplex PCR, and the TCRdb table lists in-frame clones only, not all of them. V, J and clone size were drawn from that table, and D and trimming were deduced from the DNA. The sample comprises some 200,000 clones, around 90% of which are singletons, and more than 0.95% rests with the top ten. This CDR3 contains 18 residues. Germline loops: CDR1 MGHRA, CDR2 YSYEKL. V shed 4 bases, J shed 0 bases, and the junction held 3 bases outside the gene matches. Sequenced input: peripheral blood. The rearrangement uses TRBV4-1 and TRBJ2-6, with 13 bases that match TRBD2. The TCR sequence derives from a man younger than 40 with acute or convalescent COVID-19. The CDR3 sequence: CASSLTSGRPSGANVLTF. The CDR3 nucleotides are TGCGCCAGCAGCCTGACTAGCGGGAGGCCCTCTGGGGCCAACGTCCTGACTTTC.